The sequence of this TCR beta chain was determined in a study of PD-1 blockade in classical Hodgkin lymphoma. Every patient had relapsed following autologous stem cell transplantation, and cohorts differed in brentuximab vedotin exposure. V shed 4 bases and J shed 5 bases, with 13 bases lying between them. There are 14 residues in the CDR3. Germline CDR1 and CDR2: MRHNA and SNTAGT. Profiling relied on immunoSEQ multiplex PCR, and the TCRdb table lists in-frame clones only, not all of them. This table has 95,000 to 100,000 clones, roughly 89% appearing once. This TCR was recovered from a human donor with classical Hodgkin lymphoma. The J gene is TRBJ2-3, the V gene TRBV6-4; D might be TRBD1 (6 bases). The specimen comprised peripheral blood mononuclear cells (PBMCs), sampled before the second cycle of nivolumab. The CDR3 spells CASSGGGAGDTQYF. CDR3 sequence (DNA): TGTGCCAGCAGTGGTGGGGGCGCGGGAGATACGCAGTATTTT.